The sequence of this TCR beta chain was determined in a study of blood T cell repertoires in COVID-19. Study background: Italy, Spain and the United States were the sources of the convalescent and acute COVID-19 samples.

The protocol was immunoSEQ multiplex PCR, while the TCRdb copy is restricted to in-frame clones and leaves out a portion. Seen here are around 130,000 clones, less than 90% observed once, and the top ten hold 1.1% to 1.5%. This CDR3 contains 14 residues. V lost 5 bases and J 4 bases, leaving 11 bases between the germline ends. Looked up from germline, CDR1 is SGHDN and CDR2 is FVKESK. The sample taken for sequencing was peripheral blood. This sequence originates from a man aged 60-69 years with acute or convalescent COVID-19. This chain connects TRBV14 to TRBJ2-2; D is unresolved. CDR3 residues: CASSAPGPTGELFF. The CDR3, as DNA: TGTGCCAGCAGCGCGCCGGGTCCCACCGGGGAGCTGTTTTTT.